Listed here is a single TCR beta chain. Antigen: not known. The sample originates from a study of CD8 T cells in ankylosing spondylitis. From the 5' RACE reads, TCRdb called clonotypes with MiXCR, one entry per CDR3 protein. The data hold 150,000 to 200,000 distinct CDR3 sequences, with 13% observed a single time. Trimming left V 7 bases short and J 7 bases short, with 23 bases between. The CDR3 spans 16 residues. Germline CDR1 is MNHNS and CDR2 is SASEGT. Study findings and constraints: It was reported that disease-linked clones were significantly enriched in matched ankylosing spondylitis synovial fluid. Prior literature has documented some motif variants in synovial fluid and blood from reactive arthritis. Seemingly distinctive of ankylosing spondylitis blood was a TCR beta motif formed by eight highly homologous variants.

The clonotype comes from a male donor with ankylosing spondylitis or in good health (not recorded which). Sequencing used blood, either unsorted or a sorted T cell fraction (not recorded which). This chain uses TRBV6-1 with TRBJ2-1; weak D call: TRBD1 (6 bases). CDR3 DNA: TGTGCCAGCACGCTCGTGAGGGGACAAACGGGGAATGAGCAGTTCTTC. It encodes CASTLVRGQTGNEQFF.